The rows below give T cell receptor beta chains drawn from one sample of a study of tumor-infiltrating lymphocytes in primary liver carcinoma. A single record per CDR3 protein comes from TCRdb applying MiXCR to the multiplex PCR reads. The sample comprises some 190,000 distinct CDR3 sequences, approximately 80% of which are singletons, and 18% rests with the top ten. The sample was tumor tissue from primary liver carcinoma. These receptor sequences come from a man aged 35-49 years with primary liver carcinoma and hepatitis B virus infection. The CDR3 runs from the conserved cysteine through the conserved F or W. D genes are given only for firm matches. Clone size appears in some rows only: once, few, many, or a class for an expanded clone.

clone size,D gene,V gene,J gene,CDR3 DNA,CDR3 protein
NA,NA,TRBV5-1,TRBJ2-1,TGCGCCAGCAGGGTTGGCGGGGACCGCAGGGATGGGCAGTTCTTC,CASRVGGDRRDGQFF
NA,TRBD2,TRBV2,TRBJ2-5,TGTGCCAGCTCCAGTAGTAGCGGGAGTGGAGAAGAGACCCAGTACTTC,CASSSSSGSGEETQYF
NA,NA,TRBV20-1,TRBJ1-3,TGCAGTGCTAGAGGACAGCCTCCCTTCTCTGGAAACACCATATATTTT,CSARGQPPFSGNTIYF
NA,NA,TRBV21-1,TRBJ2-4,TGTGCCAGCAGCCTAAGAACGGCCCGCGTGTCCAAAAACATTCAGTACTTC,CASSLRTARVSKNIQYF
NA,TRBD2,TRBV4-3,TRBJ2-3,TGCACCAGTAGCCAAGATGCCCTAGCGGCAGATACGCAGTATTTT,CTSSQDALAADTQYF
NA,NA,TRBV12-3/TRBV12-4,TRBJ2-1,TGTGCCAGCAGTGGGCCCCGGCGGACCCCTACGGATGAGCAGTTCTTT,CASSGPRRTPTDEQFF
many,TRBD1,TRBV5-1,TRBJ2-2,TGCGCCAGCAACCTCCCGGTGGACAGGGGGGGCACCGGGGAGCTGTTTTTT,CASNLPVDRGGTGELFF
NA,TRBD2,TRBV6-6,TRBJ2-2,TGTGCCAGTAGTTACATGGGAACGGGACTAGCGGGACCTAAGTCCAGGGAGCTGTTTTTT,CASSYMGTGLAGPKSRELFF
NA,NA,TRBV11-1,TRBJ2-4,TGTGTCAGCAGCGTTCCCGTGACTAGTGCGACCAAAAACATTCAGTACTTC,CVSSVPVTSATKNIQYF
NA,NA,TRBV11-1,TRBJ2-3,TGTGCCAGCAGCTCTGAGGGAAGCTCTGTTGGAGCCCGCACAGAAACGGAGTATTTT,CASSSEGSSVGARTETEYF
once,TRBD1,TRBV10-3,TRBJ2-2,TGTGCCATCGCCGGACAGGGCACGAACACCGGGGAACTGTTTTTT,CAIAGQGTNTGELFF
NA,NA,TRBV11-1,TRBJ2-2,TGTGCTAGCAGTTTTTGGGACACCGAGGAGTTGTTTTTT,CASSFWDTEELFF
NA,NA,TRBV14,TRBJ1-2,TGTGCCAGCACCCAAGGGGGGCACATCTCTGGCTATACCTTC,CASTQGGHISGYTF
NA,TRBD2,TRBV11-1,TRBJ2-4,TGTGCCTCCAGCTTTCCCGGGACTAGCGGGACCAAAAACACTCACTACTTC,CASSFPGTSGTKNTHYF
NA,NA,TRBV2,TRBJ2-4,TGTACCAACCATGGGCTAGCCAAAAACATTCAGTACTTC,CTNHGLAKNIQYF
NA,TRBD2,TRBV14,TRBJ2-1,TGTGCCAGCAGCCAACATGGGACTAGCGGGAACCCCCACAATGAGCATTTCTTC,CASSQHGTSGNPHNEHFF
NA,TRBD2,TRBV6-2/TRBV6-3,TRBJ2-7,TGTGCCAGCTGTAACGGGAGGGAAGGAGATCTCTCCTACGAGCAGTATTTC,CASCNGREGDLSYEQYF
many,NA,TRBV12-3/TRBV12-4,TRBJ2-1,TGTGCCAGCAGTAGGGGCAATGAGCAGTTCTTC,CASSRGNEQFF
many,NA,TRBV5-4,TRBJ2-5,TGTGCCAGCAGCTTGGCGGGAGCTGAAGAGACCCAGTACTTC,CASSLAGAEETQYF
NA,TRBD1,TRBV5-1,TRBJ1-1,TGCACCAGCAGCATCGGACAGGGGCTGTACACTGAAGCTTTCTTT,CTSSIGQGLYTEAFF
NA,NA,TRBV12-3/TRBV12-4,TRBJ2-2,TGTGCCAGCAGTTTAAAGCGACTCACCGGGGAGTTGTTTTTT,CASSLKRLTGELFF
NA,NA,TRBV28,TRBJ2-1,TGTGCCAGCAGTTTAAGCAGGGACGGGGGCAATGAGCAGTCCTTC,CASSLSRDGGNEQSF
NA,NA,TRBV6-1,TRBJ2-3,TGTGCCGGCAGTGAAATAGGAGGGCACTACACAGATACGCAGTATTTT,CAGSEIGGHYTDTQYF
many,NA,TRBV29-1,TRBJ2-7,TGCAGCGTCCGAAAGGGGGCCTACGAGCAGTACTTC,CSVRKGAYEQYF
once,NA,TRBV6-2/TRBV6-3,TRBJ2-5,TGTGCCTGCACCCCCCAGGGAGCCCAAGAGGCCCAGTACTTC,CACTPQGAQEAQYF
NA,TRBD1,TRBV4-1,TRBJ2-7,TGTGCCAGCAGTCCGCCGGACAGGCCCTCCTACGAGCAGTACTTC,CASSPPDRPSYEQYF
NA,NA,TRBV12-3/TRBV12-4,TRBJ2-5,TGTGCCAGCAGCTCTGATAAGGCCCAAGAGACCCAGTACTTC,CASSSDKAQETQYF
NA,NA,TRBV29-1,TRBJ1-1,TGCAGTTCCGCGGGGGGGTCAAACACTGAAGCTTTATTT,CSSAGGSNTEALF
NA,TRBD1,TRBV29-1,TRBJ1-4,TGCAGCGCCCTATACAGGGGGCTTTATATGTTTTTT,CSALYRGLYMFF
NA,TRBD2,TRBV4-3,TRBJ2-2,TGCTCCAGCAGCCAAGATAGCCCGGGACTAGCTGGCCTGGGGGAACTGTTTTTT,CSSSQDSPGLAGLGELFF
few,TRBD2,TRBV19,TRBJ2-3,TGTGCCAGTACTAGCGGGAGCACGGATACGCAGTATTTT,CASTSGSTDTQYF
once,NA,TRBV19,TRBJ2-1,TGTGCCAGTAGTATCGCCCCTAGCGTTCGTAAGGAGCAGTTCTTC,CASSIAPSVRKEQFF
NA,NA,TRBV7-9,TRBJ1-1,TGTGCCAGCAGCTTACGACCCATGGTTGACAGTATTGAAGCTTTCTTT,CASSLRPMVDSIEAFF
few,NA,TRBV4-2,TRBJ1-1,TGTGCCAGTAGCCAAGATTCCAATGAGAGAGCTTTCTTT,CASSQDSNERAFF
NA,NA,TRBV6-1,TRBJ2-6,TGTGCCAGCAGTGAAGGCGTGGATGGGGGCAACGTCCTGACTTTC,CASSEGVDGGNVLTF
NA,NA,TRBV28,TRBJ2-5,TGTGCCGGCAGCACCCTGACTGGAAAAGAAACCCAGTACTTC,CAGSTLTGKETQYF
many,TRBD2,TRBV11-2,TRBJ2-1,TGTGCCAGCAGCCCTCGAGGGACTAGCGGCTCTAGCTCCTACAATGAGCAGTTCTTC,CASSPRGTSGSSSYNEQFF
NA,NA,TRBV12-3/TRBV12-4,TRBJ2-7,TGTGGCAGCAGTTTAGAATGGTGGGAGGGGGTAAGATACGAGCAATACTTC,CGSSLEWWEGVRYEQYF
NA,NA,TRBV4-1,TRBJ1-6,TGCGCCAGCAGCCAAGATACCACAGGGAGTTCACCCCTCCACTTT,CASSQDTTGSSPLHF
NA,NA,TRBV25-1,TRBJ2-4,TGTGCCAGCAGTGAACAGGGGACTCTAGCCAAAAACATTCAGTACTTC,CASSEQGTLAKNIQYF
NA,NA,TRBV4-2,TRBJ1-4,TGTGACAGCAACCAAGAGGGCCCCAAACCAACTAATGAAAAACTGTTTTTT,CDSNQEGPKPTNEKLFF